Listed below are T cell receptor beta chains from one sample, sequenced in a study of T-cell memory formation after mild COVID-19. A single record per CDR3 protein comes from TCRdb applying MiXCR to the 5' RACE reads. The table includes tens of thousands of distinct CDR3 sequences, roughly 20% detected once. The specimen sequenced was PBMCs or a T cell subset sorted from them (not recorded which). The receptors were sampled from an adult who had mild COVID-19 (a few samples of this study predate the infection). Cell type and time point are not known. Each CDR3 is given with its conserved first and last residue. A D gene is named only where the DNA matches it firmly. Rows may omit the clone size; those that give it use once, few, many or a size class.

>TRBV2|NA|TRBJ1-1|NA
CASSRAANTEAFF
TGTGCCAGCAGCCGGGCCGCGAACACTGAAGCTTTCTTT
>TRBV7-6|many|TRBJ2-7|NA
CASSLGGSEQYF
TGTGCCAGCAGCTTAGGGGGCTCCGAGCAGTACTTC
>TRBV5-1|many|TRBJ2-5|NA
CASSPTGDGKETQYF
TGCGCCAGCAGCCCCACGGGGGACGGTAAAGAGACCCAGTACTTC
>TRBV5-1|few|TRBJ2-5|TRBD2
CASGKGGGAQETQYF
TGCGCCAGCGGAAAAGGCGGGGGGGCCCAAGAGACCCAGTACTTC
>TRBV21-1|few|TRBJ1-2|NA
CASSAPRDRVDFRPANYGYTF
TGTGCCAGCAGCGCCCCCCGGGACAGGGTAGATTTCAGGCCCGCTAACTATGGCTACACCTTC
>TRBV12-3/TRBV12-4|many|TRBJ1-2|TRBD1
CASTLTGGGYTF
TGTGCCAGCACTCTGACAGGGGGTGGCTACACCTTC
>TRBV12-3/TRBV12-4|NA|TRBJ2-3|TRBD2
CASSLRLAGDTQYF
TGTGCCAGCAGTTTACGGCTAGCGGGAGATACGCAGTATTTT
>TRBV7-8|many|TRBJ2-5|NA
CASSLVGGRETQYF
TGTGCCAGCAGCTTAGTCGGGGGGCGGGAGACCCAGTACTTC
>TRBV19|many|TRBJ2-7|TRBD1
CASSKLGQGFYEQYF
TGTGCCAGTAGTAAGCTGGGACAGGGGTTCTACGAGCAGTACTTC
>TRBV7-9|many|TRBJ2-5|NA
CASSFLSQQETQYF
TGTGCCAGCAGCTTTTTATCACAGCAAGAGACCCAGTACTTC
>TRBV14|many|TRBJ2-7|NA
CASSQDFYYEQYF
TGTGCCAGCAGCCAAGACTTCTACTACGAGCAGTACTTC
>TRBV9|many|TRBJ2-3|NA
CASSDRDPVPTDTQYF
TGTGCCAGCAGCGACCGGGACCCCGTTCCGACAGATACGCAGTATTTT
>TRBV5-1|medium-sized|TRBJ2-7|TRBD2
CASSSSGAYEQYF
TGCGCCAGCAGCTCTAGCGGGGCCTACGAGCAGTACTTC
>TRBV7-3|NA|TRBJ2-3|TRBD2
CASSLTLAGVENTQYF
TGTGCCAGCAGCTTAACGCTAGCGGGAGTGGAGAATACGCAGTATTTT
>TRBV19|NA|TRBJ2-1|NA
CASSIDPQVRNEQFF
TGTGCCAGTAGTATAGATCCTCAGGTCCGCAATGAGCAGTTCTTC
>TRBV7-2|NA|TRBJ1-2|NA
CASSLATGLGGYTF
TGTGCCAGCAGCTTAGCAACTGGACTAGGCGGCTACACCTTC
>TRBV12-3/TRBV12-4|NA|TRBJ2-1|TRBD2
CASSFGGSAYNEQFF
TGTGCCAGCAGTTTTGGCGGGAGCGCCTACAATGAGCAGTTCTTC
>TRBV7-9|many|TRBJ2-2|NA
CAIPGGSGELFF
TGTGCCATCCCTGGTGGGTCCGGGGAGCTGTTTTTT
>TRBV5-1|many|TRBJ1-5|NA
CASSLSDPTGQPQHF
TGCGCCAGCAGCCTAAGTGACCCGACGGGTCAGCCCCAGCATTTT
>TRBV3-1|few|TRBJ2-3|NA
CASSLLADTQYF
TGTGCCAGCAGCCTTTTAGCAGATACGCAGTATTTT
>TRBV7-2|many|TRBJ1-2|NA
CASSSQRVGSSYGYTF
TGTGCCAGCAGCTCCCAACGGGTAGGAAGCAGCTATGGCTACACCTTC
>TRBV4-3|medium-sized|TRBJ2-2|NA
CASSQETTGELFF
TGCGCCAGCAGCCAAGAGACCACCGGGGAGCTGTTTTTT
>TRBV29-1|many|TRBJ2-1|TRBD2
CSARRASGGNEQFF
TGCAGCGCTAGGCGGGCTAGCGGTGGCAATGAGCAGTTCTTC
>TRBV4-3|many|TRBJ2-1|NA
CASSPRKSGQYNEQFF
TGCGCCAGCAGCCCCCGCAAGAGCGGTCAATACAATGAGCAGTTCTTC
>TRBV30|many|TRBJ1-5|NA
CAWDAGNQPQHF
TGTGCCTGGGACGCGGGAAATCAGCCCCAGCATTTT
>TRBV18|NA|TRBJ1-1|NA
CASSPPEYREAFF
TGTGCCAGCTCACCACCGGAGTATCGGGAAGCTTTCTTT
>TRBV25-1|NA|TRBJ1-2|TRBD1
CASTTGVGGYTF
TGTGCCAGCACGACAGGGGTGGGTGGCTACACCTTC
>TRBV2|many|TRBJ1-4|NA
CASSGQLNEKLFF
TGTGCCAGCAGTGGACAGCTTAATGAAAAACTGTTTTTT
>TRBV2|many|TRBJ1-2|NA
CASSERQKSYGYTF
TGTGCCAGCAGTGAACGGCAGAAAAGCTATGGCTACACCTTC
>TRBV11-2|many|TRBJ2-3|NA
CASSPGEAYTQYF
TGTGCCAGCAGCCCGGGCGAGGCGTATACGCAGTATTTT
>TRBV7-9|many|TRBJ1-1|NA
CASSLKNTEAFF
TGTGCCAGCAGCTTAAAGAACACTGAAGCTTTCTTT
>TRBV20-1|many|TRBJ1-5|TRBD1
CSASSQGADQPQHF
TGCAGTGCTAGTAGCCAGGGGGCTGATCAGCCCCAGCATTTT
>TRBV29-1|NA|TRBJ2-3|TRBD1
CSVGTGSLGDTQYF
TGCAGCGTTGGGACAGGGTCCCTCGGAGATACGCAGTATTTT
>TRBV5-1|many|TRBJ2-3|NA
CASSLWRPTDTQYF
TGCGCCAGCAGCTTGTGGAGACCCACAGATACGCAGTATTTT
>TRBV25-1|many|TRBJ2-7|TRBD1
CASSGTGTGFYEQYF
TGTGCCAGCAGTGGGACCGGGACAGGGTTTTACGAGCAGTACTTC
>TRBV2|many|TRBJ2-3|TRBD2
CASIRKAGVIPDTQYF
TGTGCCAGCATAAGAAAAGCGGGGGTGATCCCAGATACGCAGTATTTT
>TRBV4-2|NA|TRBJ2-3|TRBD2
CASSQDRGGPDTQYF
TGTGCCAGCAGCCAAGATCGGGGGGGCCCAGATACGCAGTATTTT
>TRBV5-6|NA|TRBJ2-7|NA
CASRRTAFYEQYF
TGTGCCAGCAGGAGGACAGCCTTTTACGAGCAGTACTTC
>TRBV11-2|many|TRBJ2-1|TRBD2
CASSLVGGGTYNEQFF
TGTGCCAGCAGCTTAGTGGGCGGGGGAACCTACAATGAGCAGTTCTTC
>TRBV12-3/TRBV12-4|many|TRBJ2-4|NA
CASSLARGLAKNIQYF
TGTGCCAGCAGTTTAGCCCGGGGACTAGCCAAAAACATTCAGTACTTC
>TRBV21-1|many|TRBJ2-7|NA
CASSKWLGDKKQGYEQYF
TGTGCCAGCAGCAAATGGCTTGGAGACAAAAAACAGGGATACGAGCAGTACTTC
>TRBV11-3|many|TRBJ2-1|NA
CASSLETADYNEQFF
TGTGCCAGCAGCTTAGAAACGGCGGACTACAATGAGCAGTTCTTC
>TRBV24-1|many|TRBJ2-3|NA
CATSDFGGSTDTQYF
TGTGCCACCAGTGATTTTGGCGGAAGCACAGATACGCAGTATTTT
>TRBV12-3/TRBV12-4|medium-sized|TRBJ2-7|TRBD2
CASSPEASGRTEQYF
TGTGCCAGCAGTCCCGAGGCGAGCGGGAGGACCGAGCAGTACTTC
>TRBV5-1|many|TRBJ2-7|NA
CASSLQQGIYEQYF
TGCGCCAGCAGCTTGCAACAGGGTATCTACGAGCAGTACTTC
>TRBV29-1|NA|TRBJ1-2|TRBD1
CSVEFTGGLYGYTF
TGCAGCGTTGAGTTCACAGGGGGCTTATATGGCTACACCTTC
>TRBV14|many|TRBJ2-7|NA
CASSQVTARSGGEQYF
TGTGCCAGCAGCCAAGTTACCGCGCGGTCAGGTGGCGAGCAGTACTTC
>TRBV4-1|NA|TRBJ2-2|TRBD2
CASSTAKRSLAGGRGGGELFF
TGCGCCAGCAGTACAGCCAAAAGATCCCTAGCGGGGGGAAGAGGAGGCGGGGAGCTGTTTTTT
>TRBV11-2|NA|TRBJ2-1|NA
CASSLGRADYHEQFF
TGTGCCAGCAGTCTAGGCCGGGCCGATTATCATGAGCAGTTCTTC
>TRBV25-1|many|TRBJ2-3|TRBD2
CASSEMRQASGRAGADTQYF
TGTGCCAGCAGTGAGATGCGTCAGGCTAGCGGGAGGGCCGGGGCAGATACGCAGTATTTT
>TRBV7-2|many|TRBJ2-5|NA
CASSSLGGPQETQYF
TGTGCCAGCAGCTCGCTCGGTGGGCCCCAAGAGACCCAGTACTTC
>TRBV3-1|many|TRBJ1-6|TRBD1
CASSPTGTGEYNSPLHF
TGTGCCAGCAGCCCGACAGGGACGGGAGAGTATAATTCACCCCTCCACTTT
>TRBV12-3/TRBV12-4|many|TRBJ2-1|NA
CASSPGVDEQFF
TGTGCCAGCAGCCCAGGGGTGGATGAGCAGTTCTTC
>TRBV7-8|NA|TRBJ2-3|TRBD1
CASGQGADTQYF
TGTGCCTCCGGACAGGGGGCAGATACGCAGTATTTT
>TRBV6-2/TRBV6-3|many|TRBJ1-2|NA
CASSRPGNGYGYTF
TGTGCCAGCAGTAGACCCGGGAACGGGTATGGCTACACCTTC
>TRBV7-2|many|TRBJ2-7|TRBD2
CASSAGLAGVWQYF
TGTGCCAGCAGCGCGGGACTAGCGGGAGTTTGGCAGTACTTC
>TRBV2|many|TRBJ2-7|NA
CASRRTTEYEQYF
TGTGCCAGCAGAAGGACTACCGAATACGAGCAGTACTTC
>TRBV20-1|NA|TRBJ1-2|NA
CSALPRTSKNYGYTF
TGCAGTGCTTTACCTCGGACAAGTAAAAACTATGGCTACACCTTC
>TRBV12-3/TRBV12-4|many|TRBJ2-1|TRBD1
CASSTQPQGAGYNEQFF
TGTGCCAGCAGTACCCAGCCCCAGGGGGCCGGCTACAATGAGCAGTTCTTC